Listed below are T cell receptor beta chains from one sample, sequenced in a study of shared clonotypes between healthy human individuals. Some clones are missing from TCRdb's copy, which holds only in-frame ones; the method was immunoSEQ multiplex PCR. This repertoire shows 730,000 or so clones, approximately 75% found once; its top ten account for around 1.8%. The sample comprised memory CD4+ T cells sorted from blood. These receptors were collected from a young woman in good health. CDR3s include the opening cysteine and the closing phenylalanine or tryptophan. The order of the fields is J gene, D gene, clone size, V gene, CDR3 DNA, CDR3 protein. The D gene is left open where the match is weak. Clone size is given for some rows only: seen once, a few or many times, or a class if the clone is expanded.

>TRBJ2-2|NA|NA|TRBV28
TGTGCCAGCAGTCCTCCCCTCCGGACCATAAACACCGGGGAGCTGTTTTTT
CASSPPLRTINTGELFF
>TRBJ2-2|NA|NA|TRBV13
TGTGCCAGCAGCTTACATTCGGGAGTCTGGACCGGGGAGCTGTTTTTT
CASSLHSGVWTGELFF
>TRBJ1-3|NA|few|TRBV11-3
TGTGCCAGCAGCTTAGGTGGTCGCGCCACCTCTGGAAACACCATATATTTT
CASSLGGRATSGNTIYF
>TRBJ2-2|TRBD1|few|TRBV9
TGTGCCAGCAGCGTAGAGGGACAGAGCACCGGGGAGCTGTTTTTT
CASSVEGQSTGELFF
>TRBJ2-3|TRBD2|NA|TRBV2
TGTGCCAGCAGTAAAGGCCTAGCGGGAGGCCGCGGGGCAGATACGCAGTATTTT
CASSKGLAGGRGADTQYF
>TRBJ2-7|NA|few|TRBV5-5
TGTGCCAGCACCGACAGGCTGGGGTACGAGCAGTACTTC
CASTDRLGYEQYF
>TRBJ1-1|NA|once|TRBV7-9
TGTGCCAGCAGCCCGTGGGGCAGGGAGAACACTGAAGCTTTCTTT
CASSPWGRENTEAFF
>TRBJ2-7|NA|NA|TRBV18
TGTGCCAGCTCACCCGGTTCCGAGCAGTACTTC
CASSPGSEQYF
>TRBJ2-7|NA|NA|TRBV27
TGTGCCAGCAGTTGGCAGATGGGGGCCTACGAGCAGTACTTC
CASSWQMGAYEQYF
>TRBJ2-1|NA|NA|TRBV5-8
TGTGCCAGCAACCTAGGACCGGAAGCCTTTGAGCAGTTCTTC
CASNLGPEAFEQFF
>TRBJ1-1|TRBD1|NA|TRBV30
TGTGCCTGGGACACAGGGGCGGGTGAAGCTTTCTTT
CAWDTGAGEAFF
>TRBJ2-5|NA|NA|TRBV28
TGTGCCAGCAGTGGAGGGGTTTTGGAGACCCAGTACTTC
CASSGGVLETQYF
>TRBJ1-2|NA|NA|TRBV6-6
TGTGCCAGCACCCCGTCAGGCAGCTATGGCTACACCTTC
CASTPSGSYGYTF
>TRBJ2-7|NA|many|TRBV30
TGTGCCTGGAGTGTCGGGGGAAGCTCCTACGAGCAGTACTTC
CAWSVGGSSYEQYF
>TRBJ1-5|NA|once|TRBV28
TGTGCCAGCAGTTTTCATTCGGGACGGAGCAATCAGCCCCAGCATTTT
CASSFHSGRSNQPQHF
>TRBJ2-7|TRBD1|once|TRBV28
TGTGCCAGCAGTTCCTTATACCGGGACAGAGCCTACGAGCAGTACTTC
CASSSLYRDRAYEQYF
>TRBJ1-2|TRBD1|NA|TRBV11-1
TGTGCCAGCAGCTTGACAGGGACCAACTATGGCTACACCTTC
CASSLTGTNYGYTF
>TRBJ1-5|TRBD1|NA|TRBV19
TGTGCCAGTAGTTCACAGACAGGGGACCAGCCCCAGCATTTT
CASSSQTGDQPQHF
>TRBJ2-3|NA|NA|TRBV27
TGTGCCAGCAGTGGGACCGCAGATACGCAGTATTTT
CASSGTADTQYF
>TRBJ2-7|TRBD2|NA|TRBV5-1
TGCGCCAGCAGCTTGGGTAAGCGGGACTCCCACTACGAGCAGTACTTC
CASSLGKRDSHYEQYF
>TRBJ2-3|NA|NA|TRBV23-1
TGCGCCAGCAGTCAAATCAGGGGGGGCACAGATACGCAGTATTTT
CASSQIRGGTDTQYF
>TRBJ1-2|NA|once|TRBV6-5
TGTGCCAGCAGTGCAACTGGGGTTCCTAACTATGGCTACACCTTC
CASSATGVPNYGYTF
>TRBJ2-3|NA|few|TRBV25-1
TGTGCCAGCAGTGAAGAAACAGGGTACTCAGATACGCAGTATTTT
CASSEETGYSDTQYF
>TRBJ2-5|NA|NA|TRBV4-1
TGCGCCAGCAGCCAAGATTGGGCGGACCCGTCGTTCCGGGAGACCCAGTACTTC
CASSQDWADPSFRETQYF
>TRBJ1-5|TRBD1|NA|TRBV15
TGTGCCACCAGCAGAGGAAGGACAGGGAGCCATCAGCCCCAGCATTTT
CATSRGRTGSHQPQHF
>TRBJ1-5|NA|NA|TRBV9
TGTGCCAGCAGCGTAGGAGGTTATAGCAATCAGCCCCAGCATTTT
CASSVGGYSNQPQHF
>TRBJ2-5|NA|NA|TRBV18
TGTGCCAGCTCACCGAGGGGTTATCAAGAGACCCAGTACTTC
CASSPRGYQETQYF
>TRBJ2-7|NA|NA|TRBV6-1
TGTGCCAGCAGTGAAGCGCATCGGGTCACCTACGAGCAGTACTTC
CASSEAHRVTYEQYF